The sequence of this TCR beta chain was determined in a study of OX40 agonist ivuxolimab in advanced cancers. Context from the whole study: Ivuxolimab, which targeted the costimulatory receptor OX40 (CD134), was an agonistic, fully human IgG2 monoclonal antibody. In the dose-escalation cohort, 75% to 90% of patients were male, and the mean age was 60 years with a range of roughly 20 to 85. Intravenous ivuxolimab was administered to patients every 2 weeks at six dose levels: 0.01, 0.1, 0.3, 1.5, 3 and 10 mg/kg. Of the roughly 51 dose-escalation patients, hepatocellular carcinoma was present in about 20, melanoma in some 15, renal cell carcinoma in 9 and head and neck cancer in 9. The paper reports the monotherapy dose-escalation portion (N of about 54 patients) of the phase I ivuxolimab trial. Prior anti-PD-1, anti-PD-L1 or anti-CTLA-4 therapy was permitted, and about two fifths of dose-escalation patients had received checkpoint inhibitors. Peripheral TCRbeta sequencing aimed to test whether ivuxolimab altered TCR sequence diversity and caused clonal T-cell expansion. Three dose-escalation patients achieved partial responses, one with hepatocellular carcinoma and two with cutaneous melanoma. Paper-wide results and their limitations: Low levels of normalized T-cell clonal expansion were also seen in some patients who did not respond. After ivuxolimab, expanded clones were on average more numerous among CD8+ T cells than among CD4+ T cells. At doses of 0.1 to 3.0 mg/kg, clonal expansion of both CD4+ and CD8+ T cells in blood was seen between baseline and week 6. In the 0.1-3.0 mg/kg groups, partial responders were among the patients with the lowest normalized peripheral clonal expansion, particularly in CD8+ T cells. The antigen specificity of the clonally expanded peripheral T cells was not determined.

Comments on this clone: No cognate antigen has been identified for it. No base quality values were provided; no much bigger clone lies one nucleotide off.

The trial excluded patients who had a history of autoimmune disease or who were on systemic immunosuppression. Peripheral blood for TCR sequencing was collected from all dose cohorts at baseline, on cycle 4 day 1, and on cycle 7 day 1. Samples came from an open-label, multicenter, first-in-human phase I dose-escalation trial of ivuxolimab. Adults with locally advanced or metastatic melanoma, renal cell, hepatocellular, or head and neck squamous cell carcinoma were enrolled in the trial. CD4+ and CD8+ T cells were sorted separately from peripheral blood before TCR sequencing. For sequencing of the TCRbeta CDR3 region, genomic DNA was extracted from the sorted cells. The immunoSEQ Assay was used for sequencing of TCRbeta CDR3 regions. The source is immuneACCESS, and TCRdb retained only in-frame sequences with V and J called. Part of the clones is not carried over; for the studies checked, unresolved V genes explain less than half of this, and the remainder is unexplained. The sample yields more than 65,000 clones; roughly 78% were counted once. The top ten constitute approximately 5.3% of the sample.

Reading from cysteine to phenylalanine, the CDR3 counts 15 amino acids. Only the CDR3 portion is preserved as DNA: 45 bases, with reading frame beginning at the first base. Germline trimming: 5 bases from V, 1 base from J; junction bases outside gene matches: 8. The germline V gene specifies MDHEN as CDR1 and SYDVKM as CDR2. The sequence was collected from an adult with an advanced solid tumor such as melanoma, head and neck, liver or kidney cancer. The sequence links TRBV28 to TRBJ2-7, and 7 bases in between align with TRBD2. This specimen was CD4+ or CD8+ T cells sorted from blood, taken in a trial of the OX40 agonist ivuxolimab. The bases are TGTGCCAGCAGTCTTCCCGGGACTAAGTCCTACGAGCAGTACTTC. This encodes CASSLPGTKSYEQYF.